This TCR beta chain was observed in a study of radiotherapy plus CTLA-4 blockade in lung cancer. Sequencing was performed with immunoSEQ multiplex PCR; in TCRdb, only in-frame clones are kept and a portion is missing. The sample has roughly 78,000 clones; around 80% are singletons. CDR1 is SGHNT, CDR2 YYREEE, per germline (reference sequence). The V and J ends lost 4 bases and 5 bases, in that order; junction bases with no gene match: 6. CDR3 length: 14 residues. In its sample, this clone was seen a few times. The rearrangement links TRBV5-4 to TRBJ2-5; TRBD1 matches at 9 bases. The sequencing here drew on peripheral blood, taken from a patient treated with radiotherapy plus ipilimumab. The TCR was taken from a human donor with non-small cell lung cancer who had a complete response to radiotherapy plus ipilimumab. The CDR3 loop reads CASSRTGTGETQYF. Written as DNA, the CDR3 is TGTGCCAGCAGCCGCACCGGGACAGGGGAGACCCAGTACTTC.